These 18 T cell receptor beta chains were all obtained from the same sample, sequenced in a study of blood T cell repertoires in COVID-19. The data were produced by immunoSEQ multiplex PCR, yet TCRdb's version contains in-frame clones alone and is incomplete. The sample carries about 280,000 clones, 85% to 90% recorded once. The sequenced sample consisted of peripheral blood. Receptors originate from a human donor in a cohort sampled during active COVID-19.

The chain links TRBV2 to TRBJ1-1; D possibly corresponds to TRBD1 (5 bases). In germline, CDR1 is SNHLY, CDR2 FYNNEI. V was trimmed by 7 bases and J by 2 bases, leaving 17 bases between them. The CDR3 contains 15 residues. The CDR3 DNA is TGTGCCAGCACCGAGCAGGGTACAGGAAACACTGAAGCTTTCTTT. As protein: CASTEQGTGNTEAFF.

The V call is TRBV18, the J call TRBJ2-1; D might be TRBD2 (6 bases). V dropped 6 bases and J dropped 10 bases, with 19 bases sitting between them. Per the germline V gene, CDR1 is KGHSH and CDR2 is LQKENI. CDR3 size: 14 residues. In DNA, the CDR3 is TGTGCCAGCTCCGAGCGGACTATAGAACGGGAGCAGTTCTTC. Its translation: CASSERTIEREQFF.

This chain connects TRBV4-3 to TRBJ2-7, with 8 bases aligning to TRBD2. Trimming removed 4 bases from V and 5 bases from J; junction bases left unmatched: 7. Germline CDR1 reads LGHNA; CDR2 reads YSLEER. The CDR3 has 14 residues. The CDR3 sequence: CASSPGAGVHEQYF. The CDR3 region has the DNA TGCGCCAGCAGCCCGGGAGCGGGAGTCCACGAGCAGTACTTC.

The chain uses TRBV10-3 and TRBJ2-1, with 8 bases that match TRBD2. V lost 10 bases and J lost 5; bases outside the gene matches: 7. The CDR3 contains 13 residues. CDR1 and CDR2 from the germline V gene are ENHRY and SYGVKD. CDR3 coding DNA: TGTGCCACCCGGGAGGGCCGGAACAATGAGCAGTTCTTC. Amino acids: CATREGRNNEQFF.

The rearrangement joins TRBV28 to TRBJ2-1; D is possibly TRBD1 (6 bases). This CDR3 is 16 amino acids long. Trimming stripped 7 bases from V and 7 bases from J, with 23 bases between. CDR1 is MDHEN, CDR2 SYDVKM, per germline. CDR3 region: CASISIDRSARNEQFF. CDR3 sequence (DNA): TGTGCCAGCATTTCTATCGACAGGTCCGCCCGTAATGAGCAGTTCTTC.

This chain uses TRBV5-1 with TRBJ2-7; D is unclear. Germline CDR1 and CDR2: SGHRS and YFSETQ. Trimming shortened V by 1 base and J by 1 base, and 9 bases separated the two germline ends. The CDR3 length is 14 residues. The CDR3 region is CASSLTVGSYEQYF. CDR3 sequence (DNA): TGCGCCAGCAGCTTGACGGTCGGTTCCTACGAGCAGTACTTC.

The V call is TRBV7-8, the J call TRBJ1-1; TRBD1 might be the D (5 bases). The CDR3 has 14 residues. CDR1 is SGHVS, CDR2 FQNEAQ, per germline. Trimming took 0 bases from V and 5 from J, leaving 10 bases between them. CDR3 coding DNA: TGTGCCAGCAGCTTAGCAGGGGCGGGGACTGAAGCTTTCTTT. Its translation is CASSLAGAGTEAFF.

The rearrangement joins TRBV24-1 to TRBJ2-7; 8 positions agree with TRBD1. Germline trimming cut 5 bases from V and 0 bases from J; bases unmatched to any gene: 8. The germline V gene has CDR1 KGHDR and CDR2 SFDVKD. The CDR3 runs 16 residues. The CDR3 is CATSAGGSASSYEQYF. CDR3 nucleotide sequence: TGTGCCACCAGTGCAGGGGGCAGCGCGAGCTCCTACGAGCAGTACTTC.

CDR3 region: CASSLGASGEAFF. CDR3 coding DNA: TGTGCCAGCAGCTTGGGGGCATCGGGTGAAGCTTTCTTT. The chain recombines TRBV7-8 with TRBJ1-1, with D perhaps matching TRBD1 (6 bases). This CDR3 is built from 13 residues. CDR1 and CDR2 from the germline V gene are SGHVS and FQNEAQ. V was shortened by 3 bases and J by 7 bases, with 12 bases between the two germline ends.

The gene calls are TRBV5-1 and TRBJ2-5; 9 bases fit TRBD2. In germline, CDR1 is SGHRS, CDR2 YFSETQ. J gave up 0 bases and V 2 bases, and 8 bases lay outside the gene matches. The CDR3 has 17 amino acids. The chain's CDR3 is CASSLEASGMYQETQYF. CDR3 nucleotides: TGCGCCAGCAGCTTAGAGGCTAGCGGGATGTACCAAGAGACCCAGTACTTC.

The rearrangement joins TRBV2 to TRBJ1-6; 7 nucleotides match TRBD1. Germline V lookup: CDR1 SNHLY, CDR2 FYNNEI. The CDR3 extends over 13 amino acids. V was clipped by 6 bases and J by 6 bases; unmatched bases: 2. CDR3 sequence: CASRTGPNSPLHF. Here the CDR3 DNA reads TGTGCCAGCAGGACAGGGCCTAATTCACCCCTCCACTTT.

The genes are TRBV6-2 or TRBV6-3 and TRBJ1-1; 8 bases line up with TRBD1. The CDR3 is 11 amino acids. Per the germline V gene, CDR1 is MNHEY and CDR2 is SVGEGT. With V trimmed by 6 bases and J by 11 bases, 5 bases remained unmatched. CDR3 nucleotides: TGTGCCAGCAGCCTGACAGGGGAGGCTTTCTTT. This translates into CASSLTGEAFF.

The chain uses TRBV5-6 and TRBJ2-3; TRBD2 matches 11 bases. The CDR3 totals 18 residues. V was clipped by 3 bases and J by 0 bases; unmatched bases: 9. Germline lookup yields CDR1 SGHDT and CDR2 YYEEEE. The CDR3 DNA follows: TGTGCCAGCAGCTGGACTAGCGGGCGGGGGGGAAGCACAGATACGCAGTATTTT. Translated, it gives CASSWTSGRGGSTDTQYF. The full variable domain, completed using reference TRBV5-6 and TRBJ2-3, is DAGVTQSPTHLIKTRGQQVTLRCSPKSGHDTVSWYQQALGQGPQFIFQYYEEEERQRGNFPDRFSGHQFPNYSSELNVNALLLGDSALYLCASSWTSGRGGSTDTQYFGPGTRLTVL.

CDR3 residues: CASSLVSLNTEAFF. Written as DNA, the CDR3 is TGTGCCAGCAGCTTAGTGTCTCTGAACACTGAAGCTTTCTTT. V usage is TRBV11-2 and J usage is TRBJ1-1; the D is unclear. V lost 1 base, J lost 0 bases, and 6 bases lay in between. The CDR3 is 14 amino acids. Germline V lookup: CDR1 SGHAT, CDR2 FQNNGV.

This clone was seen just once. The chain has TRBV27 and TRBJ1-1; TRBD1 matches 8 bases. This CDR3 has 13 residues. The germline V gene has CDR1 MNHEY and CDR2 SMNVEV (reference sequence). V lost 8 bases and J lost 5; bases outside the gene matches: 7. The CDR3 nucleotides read TGTGCCAGCTTGGACAGGGTAACTACTGAAGCTTTCTTT. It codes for CASLDRVTTEAFF.

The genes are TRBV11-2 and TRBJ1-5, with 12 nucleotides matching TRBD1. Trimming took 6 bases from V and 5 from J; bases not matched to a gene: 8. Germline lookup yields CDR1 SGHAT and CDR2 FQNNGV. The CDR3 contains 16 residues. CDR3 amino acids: CASSSGTGGGYQPQHF. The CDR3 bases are TGTGCCAGCAGTTCCGGGACAGGGGGCGGTTATCAGCCCCAGCATTTT.

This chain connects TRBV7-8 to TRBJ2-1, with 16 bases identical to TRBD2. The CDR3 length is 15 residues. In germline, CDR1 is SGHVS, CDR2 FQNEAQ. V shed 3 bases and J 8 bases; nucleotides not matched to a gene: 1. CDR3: CASSFGTSGRDEQFF. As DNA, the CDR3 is TGTGCCAGCAGCTTTGGGACTAGCGGGAGGGATGAGCAGTTCTTC.

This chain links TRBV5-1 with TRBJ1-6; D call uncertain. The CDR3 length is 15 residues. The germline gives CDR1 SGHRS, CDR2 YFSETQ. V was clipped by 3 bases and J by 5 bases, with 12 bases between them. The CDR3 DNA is TGCGCCAGCAGCTACCGAGCCCCCGATAATTCACCCCTCCACTTT. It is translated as CASSYRAPDNSPLHF.